The T cell receptor beta chain described here comes from a study of blood T cell repertoires in COVID-19. Across the study: Sources were T cells, B-cell-depleted T cells, or PBMCs; the material itself was cDNA or gDNA.

Germline lookup yields CDR1 SGHDT and CDR2 YYEEEE. V dropped 5 bases and J dropped 4 bases, with 12 bases sitting between them. The CDR3 totals 13 residues. In this sample, this clone turned up a few times. Methods used by the authors: For nucleated cells, counts were estimated from reference gene primer amplification. The table came from immunoSEQ multiplex PCR; TCRdb's copy has only in-frame clones and leaves some out. V, J and clone size were drawn from that table, and D and trimming were deduced from the DNA. The data hold about 140,000 clones, with 75% to 90% observed a single time. The sample comprised peripheral blood. The chain joins TRBV5-6 to TRBJ1-1, with D maybe TRBD1 (5 bases). The TCR originated in a woman aged 45-65 years with acute or convalescent COVID-19. The DNA for the CDR3 is TGTGCCAGCAGTAGAAGGGGTGGCACTGAAGCTTTCTTT. Protein sequence: CASSRRGGTEAFF.